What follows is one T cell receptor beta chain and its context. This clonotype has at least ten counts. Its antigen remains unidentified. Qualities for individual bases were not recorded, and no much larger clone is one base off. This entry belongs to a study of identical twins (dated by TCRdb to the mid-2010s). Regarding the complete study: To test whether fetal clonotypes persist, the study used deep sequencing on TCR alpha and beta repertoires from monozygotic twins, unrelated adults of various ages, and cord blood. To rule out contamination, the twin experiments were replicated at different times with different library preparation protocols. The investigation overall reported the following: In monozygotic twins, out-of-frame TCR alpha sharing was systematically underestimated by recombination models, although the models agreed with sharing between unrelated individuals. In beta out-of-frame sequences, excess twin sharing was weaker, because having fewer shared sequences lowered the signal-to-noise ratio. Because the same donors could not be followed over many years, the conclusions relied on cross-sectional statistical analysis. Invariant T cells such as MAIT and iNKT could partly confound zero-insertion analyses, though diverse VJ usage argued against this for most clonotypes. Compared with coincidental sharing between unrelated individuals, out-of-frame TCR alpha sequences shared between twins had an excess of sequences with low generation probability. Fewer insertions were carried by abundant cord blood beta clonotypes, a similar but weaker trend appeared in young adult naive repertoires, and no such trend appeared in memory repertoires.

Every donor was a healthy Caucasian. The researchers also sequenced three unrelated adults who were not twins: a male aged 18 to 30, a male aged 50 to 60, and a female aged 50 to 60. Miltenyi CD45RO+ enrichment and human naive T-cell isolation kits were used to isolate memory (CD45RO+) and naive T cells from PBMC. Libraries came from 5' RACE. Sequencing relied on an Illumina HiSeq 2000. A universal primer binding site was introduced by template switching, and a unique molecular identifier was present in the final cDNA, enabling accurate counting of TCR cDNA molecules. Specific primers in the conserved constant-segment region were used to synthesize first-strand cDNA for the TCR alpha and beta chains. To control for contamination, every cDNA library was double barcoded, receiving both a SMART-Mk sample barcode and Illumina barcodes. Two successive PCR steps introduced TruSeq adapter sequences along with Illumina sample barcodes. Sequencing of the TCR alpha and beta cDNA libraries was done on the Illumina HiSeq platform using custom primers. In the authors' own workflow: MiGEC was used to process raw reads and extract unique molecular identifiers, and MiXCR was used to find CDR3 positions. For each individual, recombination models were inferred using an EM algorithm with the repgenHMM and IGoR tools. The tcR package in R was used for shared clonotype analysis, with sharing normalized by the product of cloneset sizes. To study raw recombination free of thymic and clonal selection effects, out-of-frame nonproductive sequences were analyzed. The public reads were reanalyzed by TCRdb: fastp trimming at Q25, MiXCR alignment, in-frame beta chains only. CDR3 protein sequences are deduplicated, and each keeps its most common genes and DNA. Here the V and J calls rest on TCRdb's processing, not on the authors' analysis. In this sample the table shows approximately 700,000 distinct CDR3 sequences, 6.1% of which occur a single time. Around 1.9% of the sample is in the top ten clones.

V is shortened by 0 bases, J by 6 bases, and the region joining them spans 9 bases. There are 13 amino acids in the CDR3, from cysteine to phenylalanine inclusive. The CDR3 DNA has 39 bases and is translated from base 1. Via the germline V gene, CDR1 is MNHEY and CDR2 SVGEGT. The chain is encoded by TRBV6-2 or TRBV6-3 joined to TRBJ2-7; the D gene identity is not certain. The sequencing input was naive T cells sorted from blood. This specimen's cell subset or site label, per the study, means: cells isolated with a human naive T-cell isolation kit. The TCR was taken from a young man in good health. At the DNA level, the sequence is TGTGCCAGCAGTTACTCGTTAGGAGCCGAGCAGTACTTC. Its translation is CASSYSLGAEQYF.